What follows is one T cell receptor beta chain and its context. These data originate in a study of TIL therapy for anti-PD-1-resistant metastatic lung cancer. Sequencing used immunoSEQ v3. Assay: immunoSEQ multiplex PCR; the TCRdb copy retains only in-frame clones and omits some. This table has more than 20,000 clones, 63% appearing once. The germline gives CDR1 SGHRS, CDR2 YFSETQ. The junction had 12 bases not matched to a gene; V was cut back by 4 bases and J by 5 bases. The CDR3 is 15 residues long. Time point denoted: pre-treatment sample, taken before nivolumab and TIL therapy. Tumor tissue came from excised metastases, mostly pleural nodules or supraclavicular lymph nodes.

The V gene is TRBV5-1, the J gene TRBJ2-7; 7 nucleotides agree with TRBD2. Here the sequenced sample was tumor tissue, taken at baseline. The clonotype originates from a woman aged 25 to 80 with non-small cell lung cancer. The CDR3 spells CASSLAGDHSNEQYF. CDR3 DNA: TGCGCCAGCAGCCTGGCGGGGGACCATAGTAACGAGCAGTACTTC.